Sequencing of this T cell receptor beta chain was carried out in a study of radiation and T cells in renal cell carcinoma. Method: immunoSEQ multiplex PCR; TCRdb's copy keeps in-frame clones and lacks some. The sample has approximately 120,000 clones; around 80% are singletons. Trimming took 7 bases from V and 0 from J, leaving 15 bases between them. The CDR3 covers 15 residues. CDR1 is LNHDA and CDR2 is SQIVND in the germline V gene (reference sequence). The time point here: baseline pretreatment blood. Treatment meaning: 15 Gy SBRT to primary tumor, nephrectomy 4 weeks later. After SBRT, blood was collected at 2 and 4 weeks, plus baseline. The tumor was a clear cell renal cell carcinoma.

The clonotype comes from an older woman with renal cell carcinoma. Specimen: blood, collected from a patient whose treatment included radiotherapy and nephrectomy. V usage is TRBV19 and J usage is TRBJ1-2, with D uncertain. The CDR3 DNA sequence: TGTGCCAGTACCCTAGGAGGCCACCCTAACTATGGCTACACCTTC. Protein: CASTLGGHPNYGYTF. Full variable domain (remainder filled in from reference TRBV19 and TRBJ1-2): DGGITQSPKYLFRKEGQNVTLSCEQNLNHDAMYWYRQDPGQGLRLIYYSQIVNDFQKGDIAEGYSVSREKKESFPLTVTSAQKNPTAFYLCASTLGGHPNYGYTFGSGTRLTVV.